Below are 15 T cell receptor beta chains sequenced from a single sample in a study of T cell responses to AZD1222 COVID-19 vaccine. The table came from immunoSEQ multiplex PCR; TCRdb's copy has only in-frame clones and leaves some out. The table records approximately 120,000 clones, about 86% of them present only once. Sequenced here: peripheral blood, sampled on day 0 of AZD1222 vaccination. These receptors came from an adult in good health.

The V gene is TRBV28, the J gene TRBJ1-5; maybe TRBD1 (6 bases). Germline CDR1 reads MDHEN; CDR2 reads SYDVKM. Trimming shortened V by 10 bases and J by 3 bases, and 16 bases separated the two germline ends. The length of the CDR3 is 14 residues. The CDR3 region has the DNA TGTGCCACCGTAAAACAGGGTATCAATCAGCCCCAGCATTTT. It translates to CATVKQGINQPQHF.

This clone was recorded a few times. The identical CDR3 is also encoded by other nucleotide sequences in the sample. This chain connects TRBV5-1 to TRBJ2-7; D tentatively fits TRBD1 or TRBD2 (5 bases each). This CDR3 comprises 15 residues. Germline V gene sequence: CDR1 SGHRS, CDR2 YFSETQ. Trimming took off 7 bases at V and 5 bases at J, with 22 bases between the two ends. The CDR3 DNA is TGCGCCAGCGGGCCAGGGAGATCCTTTCGGGACGAGCAGTACTTC. As protein: CASGPGRSFRDEQYF.

The chain is built from TRBV5-1 and TRBJ1-3; tentatively, D is TRBD1 (6 bases). Germline V CDR1 and CDR2: SGHRS, YFSETQ. The V end was cut by 0 bases, the J end by 5 bases, with 15 bases between. The CDR3 consists of 16 residues. For the CDR3, the DNA is TGCGCCAGCAGCTTGGTCGGGGGCCTTACTCGAAACACCATATATTTT. This gives the protein CASSLVGGLTRNTIYF.

The genes are TRBV18 and TRBJ2-7, with D perhaps given as TRBD1 or TRBD2 (5 bases each). V was trimmed by 2 bases and J by 3 bases, leaving 14 bases between them. The CDR3 is made up of 15 amino acids. Germline CDR1 reads KGHSH; CDR2 reads LQKENI. CDR3 coding DNA: TGTGCCAGCTCACCAGGGGCGCCGGGATACTACGAGCAGTACTTC. Translated: CASSPGAPGYYEQYF. Full variable domain (remainder filled in from reference TRBV18 and TRBJ2-7): NAGVMQNPRHLVRRRGQEARLRCSPMKGHSHVYWYRQLPEEGLKFMVYLQKENIIDESGMPKERFSAEFPKEGPSILRIQQVVRGDSAAYFCASSPGAPGYYEQYFGPGTRLTVT.

The gene calls are TRBV28 and TRBJ1-1, with D tentatively TRBD1 (6 bases). The CDR3 covers 13 residues. Trimming cost V 4 bases and J 4 bases, with 10 bases left between them. CDR1 is MDHEN and CDR2 is SYDVKM in the germline V gene. In DNA form, the CDR3 reads TGTGCCAGCAGTTCAGGGGTTGGCACTGAAGCTTTCTTT. Its translation is CASSSGVGTEAFF.

The chain is built from TRBV18 and TRBJ2-5; 11 bases are shared with TRBD2. Germline CDR1 reads KGHSH; CDR2 reads LQKENI. J lost 4 bases, V lost 2 bases, and 3 bases had no gene match. CDR3 length: 15 amino acids. CDR3 sequence: CASSPRLAGGETQYF. The CDR3 DNA follows: TGTGCCAGCTCACCAAGGCTAGCGGGAGGAGAGACCCAGTACTTC.

The CDR3 DNA sequence: TGTGCCAGCAGTGAACCCGGGAAAGGCAATCAGCCCCAGCATTTT. This encodes CASSEPGKGNQPQHF. The genes are TRBV2 and TRBJ1-5, with D hard to call. Trimming stripped 2 bases from V and 2 bases from J, with 10 bases between. CDR1 and CDR2 from the germline V gene are SNHLY and FYNNEI. CDR3 size: 15 residues.

The V gene is TRBV7-9, the J gene TRBJ1-6; D call uncertain. Trimming pared 1 base from V and 6 bases from J, leaving 10 bases between. Germline-derived CDR1 and CDR2 are SEHNR and FQNEAQ (reference sequence). The CDR3 is 15 residues long. The CDR3 nucleotides are TGTGCCAGCAGCTTAGGGGCAGGAGGTAATTCACCCCTCCACTTT. Encoded protein: CASSLGAGGNSPLHF.

This chain links TRBV24-1 with TRBJ2-3, with D possibly TRBD1 on 6 matching bases. CDR1 and CDR2 (germline): KGHDR, SFDVKD. V gave up 4 bases and J gave up 5 bases, with 24 bases separating them. The CDR3 loop spans 18 amino acids. The chain's CDR3 is CATSDQNIRDMGGDTQYF. The CDR3 DNA reads TGTGCCACCAGTGACCAGAATATAAGGGACATGGGTGGAGATACGCAGTATTTT.

The genes are TRBV11-2 and TRBJ2-1; weak D call: TRBD2 (5 bases). The germline gives CDR1 SGHAT, CDR2 FQNNGV. This CDR3 region has 14 residues. The V and J ends lost 0 bases and 7 bases respectively, with 10 bases between them. CDR3 bases: TGTGCCAGCAGCTTAGATCAGGAGGTAAATGAGCAGTTCTTC. It encodes CASSLDQEVNEQFF.

The chain is built from TRBV25-1 and TRBJ2-2, with D unresolved. V was shortened by 3 bases and J by 1 base, with 6 bases between the two germline ends. Germline V gene sequence: CDR1 MGHDK, CDR2 SYGVNS. The CDR3 contains 14 residues. CDR3 sequence reads: CASSDYGNTGELFF. For the CDR3, the DNA is TGTGCCAGCAGTGATTACGGGAACACCGGGGAGCTGTTTTTT. The whole variable domain, filled in from reference TRBV25-1 and TRBJ2-2, reads EADIYQTPRYLVIGTGKKITLECSQTMGHDKMYWYQQDPGMELHLIHYSYGVNSTEKGDLSSESTVSRIRTEHFPLTLESARPSHTSQYLCASSDYGNTGELFFGEGSRLTVL.

This sequence joins TRBV27 and TRBJ2-4; no firm D call. Germline CDR1 and CDR2: MNHEY and SMNVEV (reference sequence). CDR3 length: 13 amino acids. The V end was cut by 1 base, the J end by 4 bases, with 5 bases between. In DNA, the CDR3 is TGTGCCAGCAGTTTATGGGGAAAAAACATTCAGTACTTC. Protein product: CASSLWGKNIQYF.

The rearrangement joins TRBV5-1 to TRBJ2-3; D gene ambiguous. The CDR3 has 12 amino acids. Germline CDR1 reads SGHRS; CDR2 reads YFSETQ. Trimming took 4 bases from V and 3 from J, leaving 6 bases between them. The CDR3 loop is CASSERTDTQYF. CDR3 bases: TGCGCCAGCAGCGAAAGAACAGATACGCAGTATTTT.

The chain is built from TRBV11-2 and TRBJ1-6; D uncertain. Looked up from germline, CDR1 is SGHAT and CDR2 is FQNNGV. This CDR3 region has 14 residues. V was clipped by 3 bases and J by 6 bases, with 9 bases between them. CDR3 bases: TGTGCCAGCAGCTTCGGGGAATCTAATTCACCCCTCCACTTT. It yields the protein CASSFGESNSPLHF.

This chain connects TRBV2 to TRBJ1-5, with TRBD1 identical over 10 bases. The V gene's germline CDR1 is SNHLY and CDR2 FYNNEI. The trim removed 6 bases at V and 0 bases at J, leaving 8 bases unmatched. The CDR3 length is 17 residues. In nucleotides, the CDR3 is TGTGCCAGCAGCCCGGGACAGGGGAGGGGTAGCAATCAGCCCCAGCATTTT. The encoded protein is CASSPGQGRGSNQPQHF.